This TCR beta chain is from a study of cytomegalovirus exposure and HLA in healthy donors. With 60 Vbeta and 13 Jbeta primers, the PCR was carried out. Profiling relied on immunoSEQ multiplex PCR, and the TCRdb table lists in-frame clones only, not all of them. The sample includes under 150,000 clones, 67% of them seen just once. Findings and limits, study-wide: In vitro work confirmed that three CMV-associated chains recognize CMV antigens. More than 15,000 TCR beta sequences were associated with HLA alleles at 0.05 false discovery rate in a later analysis. Per published reports, the classifier diagnosed cytomegalovirus status with high specificity and sensitivity.

From germline, CDR1 is MGHRA and CDR2 YSYEKL. After removal of 4 bases from V and 3 bases from J, the junction contained 14 bases not matched to a gene. The CDR3 consists of 18 residues. In regard to this clone: As yet, its antigen is unknown.

This sequence joins TRBV4-1 and TRBJ2-3; 9 nucleotides agree with TRBD2. The sequence was collected from a man aged 18 to 35 in good health and CMV-seropositive. Input material: PBMCs. CDR3 sequence reads: CASSPYGSGGTKTDTQYF. CDR3 in DNA: TGCGCCAGCAGCCCCTATGGTAGCGGGGGAACTAAGACAGATACGCAGTATTTT.